The present T cell receptor (beta chain) was sequenced within a study of OX40 agonist ivuxolimab in advanced cancers. General study findings and limits: Fewer expanded clones were found on average in CD4+ than in CD8+ T cells.

The table lists this clone with a few counts. What it binds is unknown. The CDR3 contains 12 residues. Per the germline V gene, CDR1 is SNHLY and CDR2 is FYNNEI. V lost 7 bases and J lost 8; bases outside the gene matches: 6. Using immunoSEQ multiplex PCR, the repertoire was profiled, and TCRdb retains in-frame clones only, with some absent. The sample records 70,000 to 100,000 clones, 84% being singletons. Patients were excluded for autoimmune disease history or systemic immunosuppression. Peripheral blood came from all dose cohorts at three timepoints. This sample comprised CD4+ or CD8+ T cells sorted from blood, obtained in a trial of the OX40 agonist ivuxolimab. The rearrangement joins TRBV2 to TRBJ1-1; TRBD1 aligns across 8 bases. The TCR sequence derives from an adult with an advanced solid tumor such as melanoma, head and neck, liver or kidney cancer. The CDR3 DNA reads TGTGCCAGCAAGATCCGGGACAGGGAAGCTTTCTTT. This encodes CASKIRDREAFF. Full variable domain (rest looked up from reference TRBV2 and TRBJ1-1): EPEVTQTPSHQVTQMGQEVILRCVPISNHLYFYWYRQILGQKVEFLVSFYNNEISEKSEIFDDQFSVERPDGSNFTLKIRSTKLEDSAMYFCASKIRDREAFFGQGTRLTVV.